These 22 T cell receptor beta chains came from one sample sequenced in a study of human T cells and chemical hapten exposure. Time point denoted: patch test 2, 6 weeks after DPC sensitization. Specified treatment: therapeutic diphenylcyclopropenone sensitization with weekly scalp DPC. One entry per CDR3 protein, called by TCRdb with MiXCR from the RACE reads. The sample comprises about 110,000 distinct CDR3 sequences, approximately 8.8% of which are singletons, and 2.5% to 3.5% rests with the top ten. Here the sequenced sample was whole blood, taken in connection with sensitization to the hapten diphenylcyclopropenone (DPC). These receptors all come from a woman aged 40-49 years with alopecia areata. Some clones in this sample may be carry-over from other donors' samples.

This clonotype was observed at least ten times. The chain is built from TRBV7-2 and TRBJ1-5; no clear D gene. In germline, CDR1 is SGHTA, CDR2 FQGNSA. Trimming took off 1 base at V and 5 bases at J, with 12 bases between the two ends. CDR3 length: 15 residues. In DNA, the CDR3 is TGTGCCAGCAGCTTAGAATCATATTGGGATCAGCCCCAGCATTTT. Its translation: CASSLESYWDQPQHF.

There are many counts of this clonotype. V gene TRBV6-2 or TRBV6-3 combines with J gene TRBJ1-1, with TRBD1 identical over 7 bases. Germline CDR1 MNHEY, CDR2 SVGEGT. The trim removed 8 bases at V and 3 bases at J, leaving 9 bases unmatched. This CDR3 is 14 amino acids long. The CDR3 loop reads CASQPGQEYTEAFF. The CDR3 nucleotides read TGTGCCAGCCAACCTGGACAGGAATACACTGAAGCTTTCTTT.

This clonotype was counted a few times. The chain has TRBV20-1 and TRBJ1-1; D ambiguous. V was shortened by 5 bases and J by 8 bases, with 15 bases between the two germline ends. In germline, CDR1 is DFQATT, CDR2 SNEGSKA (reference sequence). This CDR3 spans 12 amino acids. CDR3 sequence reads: CSAPQLGEEAFF. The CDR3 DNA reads TGCAGTGCTCCACAGCTCGGTGAGGAAGCTTTCTTT.

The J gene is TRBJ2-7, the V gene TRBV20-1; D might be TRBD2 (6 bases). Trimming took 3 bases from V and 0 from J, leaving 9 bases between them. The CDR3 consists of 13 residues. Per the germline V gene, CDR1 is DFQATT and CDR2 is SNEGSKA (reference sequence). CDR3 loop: CSASGGSSYEQYF. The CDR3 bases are TGCAGTGCTAGCGGGGGTAGCTCCTACGAGCAGTACTTC.

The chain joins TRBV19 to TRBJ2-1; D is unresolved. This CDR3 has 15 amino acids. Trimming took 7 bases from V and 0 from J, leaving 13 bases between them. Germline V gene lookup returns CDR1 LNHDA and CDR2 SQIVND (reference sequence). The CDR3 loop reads CASTYGVGSYNEQFF. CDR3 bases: TGTGCCAGTACCTATGGGGTGGGCTCCTACAATGAGCAGTTCTTC.

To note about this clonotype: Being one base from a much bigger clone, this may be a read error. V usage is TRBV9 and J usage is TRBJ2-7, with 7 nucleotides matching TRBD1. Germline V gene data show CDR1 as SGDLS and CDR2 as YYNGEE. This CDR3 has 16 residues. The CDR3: CASSVAGDSYSYEQCF. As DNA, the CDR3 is TGTGCCAGCAGCGTAGCTGGGGACAGCTACTCCTACGAGCAGTGCTTC.

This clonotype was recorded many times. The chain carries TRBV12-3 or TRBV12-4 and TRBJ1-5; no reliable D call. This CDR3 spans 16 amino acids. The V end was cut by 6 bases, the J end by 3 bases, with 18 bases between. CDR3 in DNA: TGTGCCAGCAGCGGGAACAATGTCCAAAACAATCAGCCCCAGCATTTT. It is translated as CASSGNNVQNNQPQHF.

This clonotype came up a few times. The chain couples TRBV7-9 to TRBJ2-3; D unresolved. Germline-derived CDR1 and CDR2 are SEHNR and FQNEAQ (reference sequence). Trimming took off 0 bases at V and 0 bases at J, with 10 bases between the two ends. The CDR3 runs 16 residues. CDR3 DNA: TGTGCCAGCAGCTTAGCGCCAGATTCTAGCACAGATACGCAGTATTTT. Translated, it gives CASSLAPDSSTDTQYF.

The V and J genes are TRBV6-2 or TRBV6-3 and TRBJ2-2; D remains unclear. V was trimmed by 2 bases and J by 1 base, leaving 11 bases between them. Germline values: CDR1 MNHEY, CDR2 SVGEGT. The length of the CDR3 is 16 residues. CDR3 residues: CASSYGQARNTGELFF. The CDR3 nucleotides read TGTGCCAGCAGTTACGGGCAGGCTAGGAACACCGGGGAGCTGTTTTTT.

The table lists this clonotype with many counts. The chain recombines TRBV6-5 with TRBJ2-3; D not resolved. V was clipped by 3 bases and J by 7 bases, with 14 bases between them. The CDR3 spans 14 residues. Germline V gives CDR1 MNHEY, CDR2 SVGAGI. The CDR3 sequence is CASSYSRTPNTQYF. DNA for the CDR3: TGTGCCAGCAGTTATTCCCGGACCCCGAATACGCAGTATTTT.

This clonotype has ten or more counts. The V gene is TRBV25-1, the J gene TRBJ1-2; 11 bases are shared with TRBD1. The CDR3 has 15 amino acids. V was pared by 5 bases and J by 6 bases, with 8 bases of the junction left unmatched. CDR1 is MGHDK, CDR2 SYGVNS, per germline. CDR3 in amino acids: CASSPRTGGADGYTF. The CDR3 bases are TGTGCCAGCAGTCCCCGGACAGGGGGCGCCGATGGCTACACCTTC.

The CDR3, as DNA: TGTGCCAGCAGTTACTCGGCCGGGAAGGTCACAGATACGCAGTATTTT. Residues: CASSYSAGKVTDTQYF. The V and J genes are TRBV6-2 or TRBV6-3 and TRBJ2-3; maybe TRBD2 (5 bases). CDR1 and CDR2 from the germline V gene are MNHEY and SVGEGT. The CDR3 totals 16 residues. V was pared by 0 bases and J by 2 bases, with 12 bases between.

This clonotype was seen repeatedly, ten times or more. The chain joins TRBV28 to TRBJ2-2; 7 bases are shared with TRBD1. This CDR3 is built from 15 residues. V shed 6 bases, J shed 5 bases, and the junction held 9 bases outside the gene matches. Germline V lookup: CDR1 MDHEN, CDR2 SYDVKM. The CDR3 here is CASRSTGFETGELFF. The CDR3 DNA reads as TGTGCCAGCAGATCGACAGGGTTCGAGACCGGGGAGCTGTTTTTT. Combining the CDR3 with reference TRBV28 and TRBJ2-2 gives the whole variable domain DVKVTQSSRYLVKRTGEKVFLECVQDMDHENMFWYRQDPGLGLRLIYFSYDVKMKEKGDIPEGYSVSREKKERFSLILESASTNQTSMYLCASRSTGFETGELFFGEGSRLTVL.

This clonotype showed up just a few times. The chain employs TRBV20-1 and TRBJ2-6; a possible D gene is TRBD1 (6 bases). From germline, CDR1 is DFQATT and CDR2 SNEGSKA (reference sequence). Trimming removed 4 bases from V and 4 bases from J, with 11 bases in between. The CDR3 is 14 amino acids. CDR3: CSATQGSGANVLTF. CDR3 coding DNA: TGCAGTGCTACACAGGGTTCCGGGGCCAACGTCCTGACTTTC.

DNA of the CDR3: TGTGCCAGCAGCCCGGGGCCGGAGACCCAGTACTTC. Protein product: CASSPGPETQYF. The chain employs TRBV7-2 and TRBJ2-5; D may be TRBD1 or TRBD2 (5 bases each). The CDR3 is 12 residues long. Trimming removed 5 bases at V and 5 bases at J, with 9 bases between. Germline assignment: CDR1 SGHTA and CDR2 FQGNSA.

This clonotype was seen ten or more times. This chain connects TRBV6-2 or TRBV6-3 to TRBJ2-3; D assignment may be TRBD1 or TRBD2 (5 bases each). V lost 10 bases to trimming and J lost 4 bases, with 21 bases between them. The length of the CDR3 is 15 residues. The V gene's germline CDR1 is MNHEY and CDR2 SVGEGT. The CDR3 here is CATAPVGAPPDTQYF. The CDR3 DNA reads TGTGCCACCGCACCGGTCGGGGCCCCGCCAGATACGCAGTATTTT.

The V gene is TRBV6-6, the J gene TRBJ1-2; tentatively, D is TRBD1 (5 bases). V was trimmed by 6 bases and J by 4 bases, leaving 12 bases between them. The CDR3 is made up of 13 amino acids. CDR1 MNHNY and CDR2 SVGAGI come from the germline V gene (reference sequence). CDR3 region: CASRPTGGYGYTF. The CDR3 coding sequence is TGTGCCAGCAGGCCCACGGGGGGCTATGGCTACACCTTC.

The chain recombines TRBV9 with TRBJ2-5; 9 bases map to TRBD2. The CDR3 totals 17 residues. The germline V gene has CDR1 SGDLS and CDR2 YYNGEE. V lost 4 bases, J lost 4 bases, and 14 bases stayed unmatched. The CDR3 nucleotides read TGTGCCAGCAGCCTGGGTGCCGCTAGCGGGGTACGAGAGACCCAGTACTTC. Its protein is CASSLGAASGVRETQYF.

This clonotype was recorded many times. Here the CDR3 DNA reads TGTGCCATCAGAGGACAGCCTTTGAGCTCTGGAAACACCATATATTTT. It specifies CAIRGQPLSSGNTIYF. The rearrangement links TRBV10-3 to TRBJ1-3; D is possibly TRBD1 (6 bases). The CDR3 spans 16 residues. From germline, CDR1 is ENHRY and CDR2 SYGVKD. The V and J ends lost 6 bases and 0 bases respectively, with 15 bases between them.

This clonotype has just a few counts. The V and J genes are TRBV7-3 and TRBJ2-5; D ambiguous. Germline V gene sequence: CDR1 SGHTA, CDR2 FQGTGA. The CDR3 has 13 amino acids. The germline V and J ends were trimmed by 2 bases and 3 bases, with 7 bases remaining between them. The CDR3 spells CASSLDVEETQYF. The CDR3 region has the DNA TGTGCCAGCAGCTTAGACGTGGAAGAGACCCAGTACTTC.

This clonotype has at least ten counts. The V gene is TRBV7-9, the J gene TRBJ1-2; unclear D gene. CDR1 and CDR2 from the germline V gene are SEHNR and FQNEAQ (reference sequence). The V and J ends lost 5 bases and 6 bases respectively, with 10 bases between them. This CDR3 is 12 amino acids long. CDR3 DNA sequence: TGTGCCAGCAGCCGCGCAATCGATGGCTACACCTTC. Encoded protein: CASSRAIDGYTF.

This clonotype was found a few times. CDR3 DNA sequence: TGCGCCAGCAGCCCAGGAGGGGCAGCAGCTTCAACTAATGAAAAACTGTTTTTT. It is translated as CASSPGGAAASTNEKLFF. This chain connects TRBV5-1 to TRBJ1-4; tentative D call: TRBD1 (5 bases). The CDR3 extends over 18 amino acids. Per germline, CDR1 SGHRS and CDR2 YFSETQ. V dropped 4 bases and J dropped 0 bases, with 19 bases sitting between them.